This entry is about one TCR beta chain. The CDR3 covers 15 residues. Germline V lookup: CDR1 SNHLY, CDR2 FYNNEI. Trimming left V 4 bases short and J 3 bases short, with 15 bases between. This sample was included in a study of T cell changes during pregnancy in multiple sclerosis. Sequenced by immunoSEQ multiplex PCR; TCRdb stores in-frame clones only, minus some. This repertoire shows 80,000 or so clones, just over 90% found once; its top ten account for more than 1.4%. This material consisted of peripheral blood, taken before pregnancy. This sequence joins TRBV2 and TRBJ2-5; D is perhaps TRBD2 (5 bases). The receptor was derived from a female donor with multiple sclerosis, enrolled in a pregnancy study. The CDR3 DNA follows: TGTGCCAGCAGTGTTCGGACCGGGGTCAAAGAGACCCAGTACTTC. Amino acids: CASSVRTGVKETQYF. Variable domain in full (rest from reference TRBV2 and TRBJ2-5): EPEVTQTPSHQVTQMGQEVILRCVPISNHLYFYWYRQILGQKVEFLVSFYNNEISEKSEIFDDQFSVERPDGSNFTLKIRSTKLEDSAMYFCASSVRTGVKETQYFGPGTRLLVL.